This T cell receptor (beta chain) was documented in a study of CD8+ T cells in alopecia areata. Findings and limits, study-wide: Having one nonresponder leaves uncertain how baseline CD8+ expansion relates to response. Mice showed clearer TCR sharing than patients did, a gap that was possibly HLA-related.

As concerns this clone: Antigen specificity is unknown.

RNA was extracted and reverse transcribed into cDNA as the sequencing template. Generated by immunoSEQ multiplex PCR, the TCRdb table keeps only in-frame clones and is missing some. Of about 150,000 clones in the sample, around half are singletons; the top ten hold more than 15%. Treatment denoted: oral pan-JAK inhibitor, 5-10 mg twice daily. Starting from PBMCs, sorting isolated CD4+ and CD8+ T cells. The sequences come from CD8+ T cells sorted from blood, collected at week 4, from a patient treated with tofacitinib. The sequence was obtained from a human donor with alopecia areata.

The CDR3 region has the DNA TGTGCCAGCAGCCCCAACTTTGGGGGGAGGGGAGATACGCAGTATTTT. Translation: CASSPNFGGRGDTQYF. V and J are TRBV5-6 and TRBJ2-3; 7 bases are shared with TRBD2. The V gene end was trimmed by 4 bases and the J gene end by 5 bases; junction bases not matched to a gene: 13. CDR1 is SGHDT and CDR2 is YYEEEE in the germline V gene. The CDR3 extends over 16 amino acids.